This T cell receptor (beta chain) was identified during a study of blood T cell repertoires in COVID-19. This clone has just a few counts. V was cut by 5 bases and J by 7 bases, with 16 bases left in between. The CDR3 has 15 residues. Germline values: CDR1 SGHRS, CDR2 YFSETQ. In the original workflow: Quantification of nucleated cells was approximated via reference gene primer amplification. The assay was immunoSEQ multiplex PCR, and TCRdb's table has in-frame clones only and misses some. The V and J calls and the clone size are those of that table, but D and trimming were determined from the DNA. The table includes approximately 470,000 clones, around 85% detected once.

The specimen sequenced was peripheral blood. This sequence joins TRBV5-1 and TRBJ1-6; D perhaps matches TRBD1 (5 bases). The clonotype originates from a human donor in a cohort sampled during active COVID-19. CDR3 sequence (DNA): TGCGCCAGCAGGGAAACACTGGGGGGAAATTCACCCCTCCACTTT. It codes for CASRETLGGNSPLHF.